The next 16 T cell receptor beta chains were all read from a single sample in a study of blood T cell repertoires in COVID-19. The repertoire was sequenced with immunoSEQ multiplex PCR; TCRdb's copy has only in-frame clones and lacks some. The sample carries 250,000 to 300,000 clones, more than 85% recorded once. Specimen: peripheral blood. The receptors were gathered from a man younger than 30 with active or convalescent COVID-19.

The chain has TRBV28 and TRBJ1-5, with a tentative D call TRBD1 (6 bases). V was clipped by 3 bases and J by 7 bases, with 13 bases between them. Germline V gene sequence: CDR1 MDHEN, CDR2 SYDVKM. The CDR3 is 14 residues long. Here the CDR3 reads CASSFRGLGQPQHF. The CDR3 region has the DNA TGTGCCAGCAGTTTCAGGGGATTAGGACAGCCCCAGCATTTT.

DNA of the CDR3: TGTGCCAGCAGCTTGACTAGCGGGGGGGCCAATGAGCAGTTCTTC. This encodes CASSLTSGGANEQFF. The V and J genes are TRBV5-4 and TRBJ2-1, with 13 bases lining up with TRBD2. J gave up 6 bases and V 1 base, and 1 base lay outside the gene matches. CDR1 and CDR2 (germline): SGHNT, YYREEE (reference sequence). The CDR3 is made up of 15 amino acids.

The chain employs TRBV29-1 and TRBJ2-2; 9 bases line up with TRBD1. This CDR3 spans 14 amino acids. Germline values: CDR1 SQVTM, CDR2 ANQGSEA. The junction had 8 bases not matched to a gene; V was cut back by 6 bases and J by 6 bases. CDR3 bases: TGCAGCGTGGCCGGGACAGGGATGGCCGGGGAGCTGTTTTTT. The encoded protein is CSVAGTGMAGELFF.

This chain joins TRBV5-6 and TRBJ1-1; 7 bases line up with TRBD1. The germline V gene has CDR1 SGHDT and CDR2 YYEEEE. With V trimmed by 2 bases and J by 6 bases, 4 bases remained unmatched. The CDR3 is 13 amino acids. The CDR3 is CASSLKGAAEAFF. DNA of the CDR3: TGTGCCAGCAGCTTAAAGGGGGCGGCTGAAGCTTTCTTT.

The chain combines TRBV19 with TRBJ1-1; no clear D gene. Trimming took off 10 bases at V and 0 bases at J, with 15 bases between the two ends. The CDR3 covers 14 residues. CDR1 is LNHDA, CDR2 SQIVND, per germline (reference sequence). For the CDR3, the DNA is TGTGCCACGCGGAGATCGAACATGAACACTGAAGCTTTCTTT. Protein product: CATRRSNMNTEAFF.

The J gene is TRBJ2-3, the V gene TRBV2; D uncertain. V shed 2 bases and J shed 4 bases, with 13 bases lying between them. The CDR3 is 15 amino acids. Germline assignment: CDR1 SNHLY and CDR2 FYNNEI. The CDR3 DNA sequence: TGTGCCAGCAGTGAATATATTGGCACACCAGATACGCAGTATTTT. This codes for CASSEYIGTPDTQYF.

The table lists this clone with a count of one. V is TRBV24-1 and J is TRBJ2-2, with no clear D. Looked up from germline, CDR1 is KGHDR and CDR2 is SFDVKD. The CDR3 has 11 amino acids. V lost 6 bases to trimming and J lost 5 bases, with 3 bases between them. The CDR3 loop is CATSSTGELFF. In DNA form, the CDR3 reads TGTGCCACCAGTTCGACCGGGGAGCTGTTTTTT.

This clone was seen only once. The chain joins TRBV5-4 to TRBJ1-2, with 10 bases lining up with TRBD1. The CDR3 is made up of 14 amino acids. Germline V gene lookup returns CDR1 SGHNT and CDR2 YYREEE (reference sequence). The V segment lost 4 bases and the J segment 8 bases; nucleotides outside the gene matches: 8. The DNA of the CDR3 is TGTGCCAGCAGCGTCCGGGACAGGGGAGAAGGCTACACCTTC. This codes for CASSVRDRGEGYTF.

Here the CDR3 DNA reads TGTGCCAGCAGTGAACGGTACAGGGCCGAGACCCAGTACTTC. This codes for CASSERYRAETQYF. The chain uses TRBV6-1 and TRBJ2-5; a possible D gene is TRBD1 (6 bases). CDR1 is MNHNS, CDR2 SASEGT, per germline. V was cut by 2 bases and J by 5 bases, with 12 bases left in between. This CDR3 has 14 residues.

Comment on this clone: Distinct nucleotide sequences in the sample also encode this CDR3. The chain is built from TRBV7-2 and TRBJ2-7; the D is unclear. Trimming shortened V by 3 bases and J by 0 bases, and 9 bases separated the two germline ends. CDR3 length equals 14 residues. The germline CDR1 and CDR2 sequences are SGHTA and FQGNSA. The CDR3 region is CASSFSGSSYEQYF. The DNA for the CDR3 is TGTGCCAGCAGCTTCTCGGGTTCCTCCTACGAGCAGTACTTC.

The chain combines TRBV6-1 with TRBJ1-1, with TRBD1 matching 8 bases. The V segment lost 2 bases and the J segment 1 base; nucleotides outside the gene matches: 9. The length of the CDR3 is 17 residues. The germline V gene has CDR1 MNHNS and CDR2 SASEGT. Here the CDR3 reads CASSEYLAGTGNTEAFF. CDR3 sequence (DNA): TGTGCCAGCAGTGAATATTTAGCCGGGACAGGGAACACTGAAGCTTTCTTT.

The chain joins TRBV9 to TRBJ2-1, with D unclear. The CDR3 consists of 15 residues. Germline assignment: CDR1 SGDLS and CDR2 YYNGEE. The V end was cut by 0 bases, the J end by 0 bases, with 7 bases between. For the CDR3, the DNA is TGTGCCAGCAGCGTAGGTGCTAGCTCCTACAATGAGCAGTTCTTC. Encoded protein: CASSVGASSYNEQFF.

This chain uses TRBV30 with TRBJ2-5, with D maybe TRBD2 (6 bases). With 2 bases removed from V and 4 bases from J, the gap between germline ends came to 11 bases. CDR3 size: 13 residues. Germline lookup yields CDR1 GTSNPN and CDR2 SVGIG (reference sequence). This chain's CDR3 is CAWSSSGPETQYF. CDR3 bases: TGTGCCTGGAGTAGTAGCGGACCAGAGACCCAGTACTTC.

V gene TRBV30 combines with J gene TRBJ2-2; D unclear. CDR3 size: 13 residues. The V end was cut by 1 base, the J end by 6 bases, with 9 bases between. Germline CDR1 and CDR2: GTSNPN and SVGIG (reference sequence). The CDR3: CAWSGTLSGELFF. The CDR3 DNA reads TGTGCCTGGAGTGGCACCCTATCCGGGGAGCTGTTTTTT.

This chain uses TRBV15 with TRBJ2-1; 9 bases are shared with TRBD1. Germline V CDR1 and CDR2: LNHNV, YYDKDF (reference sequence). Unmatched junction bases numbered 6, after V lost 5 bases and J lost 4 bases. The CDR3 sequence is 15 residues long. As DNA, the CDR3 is TGTGCCACCAGCCGCGACAGGGGGATTTACAATGAGCAGTTCTTC. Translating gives CATSRDRGIYNEQFF.

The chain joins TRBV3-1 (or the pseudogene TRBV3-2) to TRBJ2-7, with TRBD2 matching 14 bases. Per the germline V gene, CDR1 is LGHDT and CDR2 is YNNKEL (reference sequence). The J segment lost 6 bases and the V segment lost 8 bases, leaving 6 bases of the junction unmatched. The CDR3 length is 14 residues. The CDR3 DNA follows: TGTGCCAGCGGGGGGACTAGCGGGAGTAGCGAGCAGTACTTC. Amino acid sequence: CASGGTSGSSEQYF.